This note documents a single TCR beta chain sequence. Its cognate antigen is unknown. Unique molecular identifiers were attached to individual cDNA molecules. TCRdb reanalysed the 5' RACE reads using MiXCR and keeps one entry per CDR3 protein. This table holds tens of thousands of distinct CDR3 sequences, around a tenth found once. Trimming removed 6 bases from V and 0 bases from J, with 12 bases in between. Germline CDR1 is SGHAT and CDR2 is FQNNGV. The CDR3 has 14 amino acids. This sample is drawn from a study of early T cells in non-severe SARS-CoV-2 infection. Across the study: The chains were unpaired, and the sequenced material was bulk RNA from unsorted whole blood.

General study results and limits: Using VDJdb, the matching emphasized anti-spike CD8 responses while missing private and CD4 specificities.

The chain has TRBV11-2 and TRBJ2-7, with D possibly matching TRBD1 (5 bases). The receptor was derived from an adult who was a healthcare worker with PCR-confirmed SARS-CoV-2 infection or an uninfected control (not recorded which). The material was whole blood, obtained at baseline. The CDR3, as DNA: TGTGCCAGCAGAGGGGCAGGCAGCTCCTACGAGCAGTACTTC. Its protein is CASRGAGSSYEQYF.